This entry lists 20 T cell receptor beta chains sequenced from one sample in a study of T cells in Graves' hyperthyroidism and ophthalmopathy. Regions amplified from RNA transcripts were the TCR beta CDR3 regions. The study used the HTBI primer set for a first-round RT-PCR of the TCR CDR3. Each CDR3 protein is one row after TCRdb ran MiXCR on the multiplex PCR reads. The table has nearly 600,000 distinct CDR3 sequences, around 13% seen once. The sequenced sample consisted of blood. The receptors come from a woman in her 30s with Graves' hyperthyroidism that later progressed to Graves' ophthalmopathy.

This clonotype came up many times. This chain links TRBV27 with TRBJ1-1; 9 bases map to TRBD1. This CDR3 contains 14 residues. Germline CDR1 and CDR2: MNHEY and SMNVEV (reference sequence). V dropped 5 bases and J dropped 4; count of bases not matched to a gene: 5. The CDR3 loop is CASSTGTGSTEAFF. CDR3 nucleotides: TGTGCCAGCAGTACCGGGACAGGGTCCACTGAAGCTTTCTTT.

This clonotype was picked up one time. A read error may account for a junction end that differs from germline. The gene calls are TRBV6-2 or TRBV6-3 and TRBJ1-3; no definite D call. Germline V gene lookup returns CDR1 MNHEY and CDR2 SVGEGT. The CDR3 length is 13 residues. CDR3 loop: CASSASDGNTVYF. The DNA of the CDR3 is TGTGCCAGCAGTGCCTCAGACGGAAACACCGTATATTTT.

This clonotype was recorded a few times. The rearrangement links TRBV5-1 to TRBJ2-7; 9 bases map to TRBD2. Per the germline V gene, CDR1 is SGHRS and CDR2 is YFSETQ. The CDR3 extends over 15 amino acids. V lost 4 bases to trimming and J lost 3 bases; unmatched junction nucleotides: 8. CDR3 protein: CASSPGTSNGYEQYF. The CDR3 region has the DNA TGCGCCAGCAGCCCCGGGACTAGCAACGGCTACGAGCAGTACTTC.

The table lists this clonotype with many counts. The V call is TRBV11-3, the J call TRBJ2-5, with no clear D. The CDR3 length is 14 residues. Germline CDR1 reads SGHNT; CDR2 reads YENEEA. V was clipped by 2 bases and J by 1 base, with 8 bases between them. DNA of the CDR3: TGTGCCAGCAGCTTATCCTCAGGCCAAGAGACCCAGTACTTC. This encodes CASSLSSGQETQYF.

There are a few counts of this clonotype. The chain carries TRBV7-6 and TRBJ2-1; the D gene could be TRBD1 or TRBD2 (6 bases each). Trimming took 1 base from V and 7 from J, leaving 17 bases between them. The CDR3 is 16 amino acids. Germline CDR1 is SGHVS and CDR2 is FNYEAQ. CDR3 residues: CASSLGGRGGWNEQFF. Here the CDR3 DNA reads TGTGCCAGCAGCTTAGGGGGGCGGGGAGGATGGAATGAGCAGTTCTTC.

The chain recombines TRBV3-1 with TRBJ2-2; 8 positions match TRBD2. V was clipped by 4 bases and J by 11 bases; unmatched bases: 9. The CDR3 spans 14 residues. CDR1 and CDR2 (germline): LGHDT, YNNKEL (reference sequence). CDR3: CASSPRGGLGELFF. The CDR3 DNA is TGTGCCAGCAGCCCCCGGGGGGGATTGGGTGAGCTGTTTTTT.

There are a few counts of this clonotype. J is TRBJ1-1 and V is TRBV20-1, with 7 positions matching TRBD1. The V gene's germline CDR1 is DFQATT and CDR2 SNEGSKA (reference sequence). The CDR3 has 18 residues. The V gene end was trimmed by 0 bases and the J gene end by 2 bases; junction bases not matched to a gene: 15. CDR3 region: CSARDLPIRDRVNTEAFF. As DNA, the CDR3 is TGCAGTGCTAGAGACCTCCCGATCCGGGACAGAGTCAACACTGAAGCTTTCTTT.

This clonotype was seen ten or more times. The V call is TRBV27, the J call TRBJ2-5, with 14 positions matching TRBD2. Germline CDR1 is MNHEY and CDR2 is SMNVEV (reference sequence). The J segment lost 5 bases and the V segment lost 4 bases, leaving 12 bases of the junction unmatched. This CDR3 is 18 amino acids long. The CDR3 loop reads CASSSPGLAGVKGETQYF. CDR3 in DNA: TGTGCCAGCAGTTCACCGGGACTAGCGGGAGTAAAGGGGGAGACCCAGTACTTC.

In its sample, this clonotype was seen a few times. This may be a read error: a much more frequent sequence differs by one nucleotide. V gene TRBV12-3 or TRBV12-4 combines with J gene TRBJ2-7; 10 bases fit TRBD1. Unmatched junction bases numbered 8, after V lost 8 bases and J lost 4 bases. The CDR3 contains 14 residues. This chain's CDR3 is CASAQRTGGYEQYF. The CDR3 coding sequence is TGTGCCAGCGCTCAAAGGACAGGGGGATACGAGCAGTACTTC.

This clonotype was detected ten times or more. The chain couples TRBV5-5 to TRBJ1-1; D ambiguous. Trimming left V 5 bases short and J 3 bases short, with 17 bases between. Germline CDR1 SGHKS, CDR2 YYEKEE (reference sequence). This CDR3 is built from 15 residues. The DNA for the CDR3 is TGTGCCAGCAGTCTATCTATTGGGTCATACACTGAAGCTTTCTTT. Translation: CASSLSIGSYTEAFF.

The CDR3: CASGETSSTLNEQFF. CDR3 nucleotide sequence: TGTGCTAGTGGTGAGACTAGCTCGACCCTCAATGAGCAGTTCTTC. The chain employs TRBV12-5 and TRBJ2-1; TRBD2 aligns across 7 bases. V dropped 5 bases and J dropped 6; count of bases not matched to a gene: 10. The V gene's germline CDR1 is LGHNT and CDR2 FRNRAP. This CDR3 has 15 amino acids.

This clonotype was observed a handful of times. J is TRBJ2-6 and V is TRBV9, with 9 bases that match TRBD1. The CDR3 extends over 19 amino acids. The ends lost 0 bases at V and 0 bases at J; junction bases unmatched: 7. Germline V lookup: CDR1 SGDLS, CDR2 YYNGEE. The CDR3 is CASSVGRGTGSSGANVLTF. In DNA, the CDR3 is TGTGCCAGCAGCGTAGGAAGGGGGACAGGGAGCTCTGGGGCCAACGTCCTGACTTTC.

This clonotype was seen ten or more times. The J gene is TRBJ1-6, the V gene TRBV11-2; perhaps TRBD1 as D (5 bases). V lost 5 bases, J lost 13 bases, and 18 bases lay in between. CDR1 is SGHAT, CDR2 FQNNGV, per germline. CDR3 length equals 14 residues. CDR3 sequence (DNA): TGTGCCAGCAGCGGATCCTCAGGGCTCTCGCCCCTCCACTTT. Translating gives CASSGSSGLSPLHF.

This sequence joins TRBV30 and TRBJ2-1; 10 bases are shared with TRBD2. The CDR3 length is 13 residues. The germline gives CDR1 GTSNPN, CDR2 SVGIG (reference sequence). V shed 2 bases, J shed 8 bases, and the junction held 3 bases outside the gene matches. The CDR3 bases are TGTGCCTGGAGTCGCCTAGCGGGAGATGAGCAGTTCTTC. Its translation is CAWSRLAGDEQFF.

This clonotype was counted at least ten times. The DNA for the CDR3 is TGTGCCAGTAGTCCCGCGGACTATGGCTACACCTTC. Translating gives CASSPADYGYTF. The chain recombines TRBV19 with TRBJ1-2, with unresolved D. The CDR3 length is 12 residues. Germline V lookup: CDR1 LNHDA, CDR2 SQIVND (reference sequence). The V end was cut by 5 bases, the J end by 3 bases, with 7 bases between.

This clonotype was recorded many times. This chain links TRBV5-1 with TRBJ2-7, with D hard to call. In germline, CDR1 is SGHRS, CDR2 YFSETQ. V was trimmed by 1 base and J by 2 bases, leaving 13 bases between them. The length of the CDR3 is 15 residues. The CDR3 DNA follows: TGCGCCAGCAGCTTGATAGAGTCCGCGGCCTACGAGCAGTACTTC. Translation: CASSLIESAAYEQYF.

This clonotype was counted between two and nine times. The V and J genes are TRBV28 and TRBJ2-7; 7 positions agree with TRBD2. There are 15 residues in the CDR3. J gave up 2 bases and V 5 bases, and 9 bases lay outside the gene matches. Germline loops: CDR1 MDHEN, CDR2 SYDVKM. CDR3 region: CASSPVAGGTYEQYF. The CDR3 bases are TGTGCCAGCAGTCCAGTAGCGGGTGGGACCTACGAGCAGTACTTC. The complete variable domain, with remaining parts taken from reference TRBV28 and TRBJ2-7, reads DVKVTQSSRYLVKRTGEKVFLECVQDMDHENMFWYRQDPGLGLRLIYFSYDVKMKEKGDIPEGYSVSREKKERFSLILESASTNQTSMYLCASSPVAGGTYEQYFGPGTRLTVT.

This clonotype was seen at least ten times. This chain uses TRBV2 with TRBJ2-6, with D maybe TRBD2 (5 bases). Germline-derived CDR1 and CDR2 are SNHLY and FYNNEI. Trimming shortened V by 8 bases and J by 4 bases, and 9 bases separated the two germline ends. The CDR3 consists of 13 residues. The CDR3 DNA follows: TGTGCCAGCCGGGGTGACGGGGCCAACGTCCTGACTTTC. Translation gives CASRGDGANVLTF.

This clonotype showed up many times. CDR3: CASTLIGGSGDNEQFF. The CDR3 nucleotides read TGTGCCAGCACGCTTATTGGGGGGAGCGGGGATAATGAGCAGTTCTTC. The chain has TRBV7-9 and TRBJ2-1, with 7 bases fitting TRBD2. V dropped 7 bases and J dropped 7; count of bases not matched to a gene: 16. Germline lookup yields CDR1 SEHNR and CDR2 FQNEAQ (reference sequence). The CDR3 runs to 16 residues.

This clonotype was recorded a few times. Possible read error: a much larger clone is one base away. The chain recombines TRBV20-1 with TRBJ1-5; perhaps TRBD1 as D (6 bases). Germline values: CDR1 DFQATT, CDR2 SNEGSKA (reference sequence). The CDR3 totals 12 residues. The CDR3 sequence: CSAIQGYQPQQF. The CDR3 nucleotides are TGCAGTGCTATACAGGGCTATCAGCCCCAGCAGTTT.